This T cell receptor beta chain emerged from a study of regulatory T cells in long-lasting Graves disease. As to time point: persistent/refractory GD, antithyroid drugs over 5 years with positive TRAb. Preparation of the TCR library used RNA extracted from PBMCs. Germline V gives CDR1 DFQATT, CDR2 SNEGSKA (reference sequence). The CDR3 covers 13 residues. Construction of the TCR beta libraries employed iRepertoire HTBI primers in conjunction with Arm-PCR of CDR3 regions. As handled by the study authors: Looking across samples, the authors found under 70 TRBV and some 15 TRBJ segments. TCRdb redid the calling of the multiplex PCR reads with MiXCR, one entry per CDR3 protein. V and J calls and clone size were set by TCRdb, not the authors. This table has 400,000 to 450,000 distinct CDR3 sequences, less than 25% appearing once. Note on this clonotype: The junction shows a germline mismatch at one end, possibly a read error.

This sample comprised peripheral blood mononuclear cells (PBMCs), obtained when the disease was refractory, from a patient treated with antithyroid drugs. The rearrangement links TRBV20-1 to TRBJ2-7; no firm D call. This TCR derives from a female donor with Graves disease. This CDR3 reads CGAAMGNAYEQYF. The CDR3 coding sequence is TGCGGTGCAGCAATGGGGAACGCCTACGAGCAGTACTTC.